This is a list of T cell receptor beta chains from one sample in a study of human T cells and chemical hapten exposure. TCRdb reprocessed the RACE reads via MiXCR and lists one record per CDR3 protein. Of around 100,000 distinct CDR3 sequences in the sample, about 10% were seen once. Sample: whole blood, taken in connection with sensitization to the hapten diphenylcyclopropenone (DPC). The receptors shown here come from a woman in her thirties or forties with alopecia areata. Some clones in this sample may be carry-over from other donors' samples. The conserved cysteine and the conserved F or W are not part of the CDR3 here. The order of the fields is CDR3 length, V gene, J gene, CDR3 protein.

len: 15
v_gene: TRBV4-3
j_gene: TRBJ2-1
CDR3aa: ASSQDVLASGRMMMV

len: 12
v_gene: TRBV20-1
j_gene: TRBJ2-7
CDR3aa: SAHGLAANYEQY

len: 12
v_gene: TRBV4-2
j_gene: TRBJ2-3
CDR3aa: ASSQDSRKYTQY

len: 11
v_gene: TRBV9
j_gene: TRBJ1-6
CDR3aa: ASSVAGDSPLH

len: 11
v_gene: TRBV9
j_gene: TRBJ1-5
CDR3aa: ASSVVPNQPQH

len: 12
v_gene: TRBV5-1
j_gene: TRBJ1-2
CDR3aa: ASSWDRPNYGYT

len: 10
v_gene: TRBV7-9
j_gene: TRBJ2-7
CDR3aa: ASSASKYEQY

len: 12
v_gene: TRBV6-2/TRBV6-3
j_gene: TRBJ2-1
CDR3aa: ASSRLGPLNEQF

len: 14
v_gene: TRBV28
j_gene: TRBJ1-5
CDR3aa: ASSDQGRPSNQPQH

len: 12
v_gene: TRBV12-3/TRBV12-4
j_gene: TRBJ1-2
CDR3aa: ASRKSGQVYGYT

len: 13
v_gene: TRBV19
j_gene: TRBJ2-5
CDR3aa: ASSKDRVHLETQY

len: 16
v_gene: TRBV9
j_gene: TRBJ2-6
CDR3aa: ASSSSSTVPSGANVLT

len: 17
v_gene: TRBV5-4
j_gene: TRBJ2-4
CDR3aa: ASSLVGIPGPHGKNIQY

len: 16
v_gene: TRBV5-1
j_gene: TRBJ2-4
CDR3aa: ASSTRDRGREAKNIQY

len: 12
v_gene: TRBV7-3
j_gene: TRBJ1-1
CDR3aa: ASSLGLSNTEAF

len: 12
v_gene: TRBV18
j_gene: TRBJ1-1
CDR3aa: ASSPLDRTGSAF

len: 14
v_gene: TRBV20-1
j_gene: TRBJ1-4
CDR3aa: SAQSGTATTNEKLF

len: 12
v_gene: TRBV7-9
j_gene: TRBJ1-1
CDR3aa: ASSLARVNTEAF

len: 13
v_gene: TRBV6-5
j_gene: TRBJ2-1
CDR3aa: ASSWTRYSYNEQF

len: 13
v_gene: TRBV27
j_gene: TRBJ1-5
CDR3aa: ASSLGQGFNQPQH

len: 17
v_gene: TRBV6-2/TRBV6-3
j_gene: TRBJ2-2
CDR3aa: ASSYRGLASISNTGELF

len: 14
v_gene: TRBV7-2
j_gene: TRBJ2-3
CDR3aa: ASSLGRVRGTDTQY

len: 14
v_gene: TRBV7-2
j_gene: TRBJ2-5
CDR3aa: ASSPFGLAGTETQY

len: 12
v_gene: TRBV7-2
j_gene: TRBJ2-2
CDR3aa: ASSSGQITGELF

len: 13
v_gene: TRBV6-1
j_gene: TRBJ2-2
CDR3aa: ASSAPGSYIRELF

len: 11
v_gene: TRBV6-2/TRBV6-3
j_gene: TRBJ2-1
CDR3aa: ASSYTGYNEQF

len: 14
v_gene: TRBV11-2
j_gene: TRBJ2-3
CDR3aa: ASSLLGGVGTDTQY

len: 13
v_gene: TRBV11-2
j_gene: TRBJ1-2
CDR3aa: ASSPIGESSYGYT

len: 12
v_gene: TRBV6-2/TRBV6-3
j_gene: TRBJ1-2
CDR3aa: ASSAQGALGGYT

len: 11
v_gene: TRBV2
j_gene: TRBJ1-2
CDR3aa: ASSISPTRGYT

len: 12
v_gene: TRBV20-1
j_gene: TRBJ2-7
CDR3aa: SARGDLPPYEQY

len: 14
v_gene: TRBV20-1
j_gene: TRBJ2-1
CDR3aa: SARGPGTGGRNEQF

len: 13
v_gene: TRBV5-4
j_gene: TRBJ1-1
CDR3aa: ASSSGARGNTEAF